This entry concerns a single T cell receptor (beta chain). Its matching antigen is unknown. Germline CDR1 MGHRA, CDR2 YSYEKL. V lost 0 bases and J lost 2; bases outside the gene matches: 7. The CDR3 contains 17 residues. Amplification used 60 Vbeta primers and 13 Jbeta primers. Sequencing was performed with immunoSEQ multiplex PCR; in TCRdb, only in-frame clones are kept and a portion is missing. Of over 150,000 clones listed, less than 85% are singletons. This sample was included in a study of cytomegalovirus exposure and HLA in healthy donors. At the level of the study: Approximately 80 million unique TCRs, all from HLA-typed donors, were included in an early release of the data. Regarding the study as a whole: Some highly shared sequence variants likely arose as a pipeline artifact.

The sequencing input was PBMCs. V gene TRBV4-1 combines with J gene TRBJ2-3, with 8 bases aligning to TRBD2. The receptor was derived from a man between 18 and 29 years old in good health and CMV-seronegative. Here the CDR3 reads CASSQEVAGGYTDTQYF. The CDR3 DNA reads TGCGCCAGCAGCCAAGAAGTGGCGGGGGGCTACACAGATACGCAGTATTTT.